This T cell receptor beta chain was recorded in a study of sequential checkpoint blockade in melanoma. Sequenced by immunoSEQ multiplex PCR; TCRdb stores in-frame clones only, minus some. The sample includes nearly 4,000 clones, roughly a fifth of them seen just once. This CDR3 region has 15 residues. V lost 6 bases, J lost 2 bases, and 6 bases stayed unmatched. The germline V gene encodes CDR1 MNHGY and CDR2 SAAAGT. Treatment indicated: randomized to nivolumab then ipilimumab (arm A) or the reverse (arm B). This material consisted of tumor tissue (inferred from file names), taken from a patient given nivolumab and ipilimumab in sequence. This TCR came from a human donor with melanoma. The rearrangement joins TRBV6-8 to TRBJ2-1; 8 bases fit TRBD1. The CDR3 DNA sequence: TGTGCCAGCAGGAAGGACAGGGCCACCTACAATGAGCAGTTCTTC. Translated: CASRKDRATYNEQFF.